Here is one T cell receptor beta chain with its context. Germline loops: CDR1 LNHDA, CDR2 SQIVND (reference sequence). Trimming took off 6 bases at V and 7 bases at J, with 16 bases between the two ends. This CDR3 has 13 residues. The sample comes from a study of cytomegalovirus exposure and HLA in healthy donors. The wider study: Sequencing of roughly 180 million T cells in an earlier analysis found 100 million or so unique TCR beta sequences. Across more than 350 genotyped donors, around 80% landed in the Caucasian-associated ancestry cluster.

This PCR relied on a set of 60 Vbeta primers and 13 Jbeta primers. Only in-frame clones appear in the TCRdb table, and some are missing; sequencing was by immunoSEQ multiplex PCR. The sample lists some 130,000 clones; approximately 71% were seen once. This TCR was sampled from a man between 25 and 39 years old in good health and CMV-seronegative. The specimen was PBMCs. The V call is TRBV19, the J call TRBJ2-7; D is possibly TRBD1 (5 bases). The CDR3 DNA follows: TGTGCCAGTAGAGGGCAGGGCGCTTATGAGCAGTACTTC. Translation gives CASRGQGAYEQYF.